The 23 T cell receptor beta chains reported below all come from one sample, sequenced in a study of blood T cells in healthy people across ages (dated by TCRdb to between 2015 and 2017). The library was produced with 5' RACE. Sequencing was performed on an Illumina HiSeq 2500. The second PCR ran for roughly 7 to 11 cycles and used a J-beta primer mix along with a sample-barcoded 5' primer. The public sequencing data were trimmed at Q25 with fastp and processed into clonotypes with MiXCR by TCRdb, which kept only in-frame beta chains. Under each unique CDR3 protein, matching rows form one entry showing the most common genes and DNA. The table for this sample lists roughly 2 million distinct CDR3 sequences; 49% of them were counted only once. Over 2% of the sample goes to the ten largest clones. What was sequenced was blood. The receptor source for this set is a woman in her thirties or forties in good health.

The genes are TRBV6-5 and TRBJ2-4; D is perhaps TRBD1 (6 bases). Trimming removed 4 bases at V and 7 bases at J, with 20 bases between. CDR1 and CDR2 from the germline V gene are MNHEY and SVGAGI. CDR3 length equals 16 residues. The CDR3 is CASSSKQGGRGNIQYF. DNA for the CDR3: TGTGCCAGCAGTTCTAAACAGGGTGGAAGGGGCAACATTCAGTACTTC.

This clonotype was seen only a few times. This chain uses TRBV12-3 or TRBV12-4 with TRBJ2-1, with 7 positions matching TRBD1. The CDR3 loop spans 15 amino acids. V was clipped by 7 bases and J by 6 bases; unmatched bases: 12. The CDR3 coding sequence is TGTGCCAGCACCTCATCGACAGGGTGGTTCAATGAGCAGTTCTTC. Translation gives CASTSSTGWFNEQFF.

CDR3 loop: CASSAPTSPLHF. The CDR3 DNA reads TGTGCCAGCAGTGCCCCTACGTCACCCCTCCACTTT. The J gene is TRBJ1-6, the V gene TRBV25-1, with D unclear. CDR1 and CDR2 (germline): MGHDK, SYGVNS. The CDR3 is made up of 12 amino acids. Trimming removed 4 bases at V and 10 bases at J, with 8 bases between. The whole variable domain, filled in from reference TRBV25-1 and TRBJ1-6, reads EADIYQTPRYLVIGTGKKITLECSQTMGHDKMYWYQQDPGMELHLIHYSYGVNSTEKGDLSSESTVSRIRTEHFPLTLESARPSHTSQYLCASSAPTSPLHFGNGTRLTVT.

The genes are TRBV3-1 and TRBJ1-2; D not certain. Trimming removed 4 bases from V and 6 bases from J, with 9 bases in between. Germline CDR1 reads LGHDT; CDR2 reads YNNKEL (reference sequence). The CDR3 loop spans 12 amino acids. The CDR3 DNA is TGTGCCAGCAGCCGAGCGCTTAATGGCTACACCTTC. It specifies CASSRALNGYTF.

The genes are TRBV28 and TRBJ2-5; D is uncertain. V shed 1 base and J shed 7 bases, with 13 bases lying between them. CDR1 and CDR2 from the germline V gene are MDHEN and SYDVKM. The CDR3 runs 14 residues. As DNA, the CDR3 is TGTGCCAGCAGTTTATCTGTGCGGCACGGGACCCAGTACTTC. Protein sequence: CASSLSVRHGTQYF.

This chain links TRBV20-1 with TRBJ1-2; possibly TRBD1 for D (6 bases). CDR1 and CDR2 (germline): DFQATT, SNEGSKA (reference sequence). The CDR3 runs to 14 residues. Trimming removed 7 bases at V and 0 bases at J, with 15 bases between. CDR3 DNA sequence: TGCAGTGGGAGATGGACAGCTTCTAACTATGGCTACACCTTC. Encoded protein: CSGRWTASNYGYTF.

The V call is TRBV12-3 or TRBV12-4, the J call TRBJ2-7, with D possibly being TRBD2 (7 bases). The J call could be wrong; TRBJ2-5 is a better fit for the DNA end. The CDR3 loop spans 15 amino acids. The CDR3 protein is CASSPGGRMVGTQYF. The CDR3 nucleotides read TGTGCCAGCAGCCCCGGGGGGCGAATGGTTGGGACCCAGTACTTC.

This clonotype came up once. Mismatch with germline at one junction end may stem from a read error. The chain joins TRBV6-2 or TRBV6-3 to TRBJ2-4; 8 positions match TRBD1. The DNA end lines up better with TRBJ2-7; the J call may be wrong. The CDR3 length is 14 residues. CDR1 MNHEY and CDR2 SVGEGT come from the germline V gene. The CDR3 spells CAGSEDRGLYEQYF. The CDR3 DNA is TGTGCCGGCAGTGAAGACAGGGGTTTATACGAGCAGTACTTC.

The chain's CDR3 is CASSSGGLRVGSPNYGYTF. The CDR3 DNA reads as TGTGCCAGCAGTTCCGGCGGTCTTAGGGTCGGTTCCCCTAACTATGGCTACACCTTC. This rearrangement joins TRBV27 to TRBJ1-2; D is unclear. This CDR3 comprises 19 residues. V lost 4 bases and J lost 0, with 24 bases in between. Germline V gives CDR1 MNHEY, CDR2 SMNVEV (reference sequence).

This chain joins TRBV27 and TRBJ1-2; 9 bases are a match to TRBD1. The CDR3 sequence is 15 residues long. V shed 5 bases and J 3 bases; nucleotides not matched to a gene: 7. Germline V CDR1 and CDR2: MNHEY, SMNVEV (reference sequence). The CDR3 is CASSLLGDRDYGYTF. DNA for the CDR3: TGTGCCAGCAGTCTCCTCGGGGACAGGGACTATGGCTACACCTTC.

This clonotype was counted between two and nine times. This rearrangement joins TRBV5-1 to TRBJ2-3; D ambiguous. The CDR3 consists of 15 residues. Trimming left V 0 bases short and J 6 bases short, with 14 bases between. Germline V gene sequence: CDR1 SGHRS, CDR2 YFSETQ. CDR3 in DNA: TGCGCCAGCAGCTTGGAAGGACCCCTCGGCGATACGCAGTATTTT. Its protein product is CASSLEGPLGDTQYF.

This clonotype has just a few counts. V is TRBV11-1 and J is TRBJ2-7; 7 bases match TRBD1. Looked up from germline, CDR1 is SGHAT and CDR2 is FQDESV (reference sequence). This CDR3 is built from 21 residues. V was clipped by 0 bases and J by 0 bases; unmatched bases: 20. The CDR3 DNA sequence: TGTGCCAGCAGCTTAGCGCTCGGCGGGCGGCAAGGGGGCCGCATCTCCTACGAGCAGTACTTC. Translating gives CASSLALGGRQGGRISYEQYF.

This clonotype appeared a few times. In DNA, the CDR3 is TGTGCCAGCAGCCTAACAAAGGGGTCTGGGGCCAACGTCCTGACTTTC. Its protein is CASSLTKGSGANVLTF. This rearrangement joins TRBV6-2 or TRBV6-3 to TRBJ2-6; D is perhaps TRBD1 (5 bases). The length of the CDR3 is 16 residues. With 6 bases removed from V and 1 base from J, the gap between germline ends came to 13 bases. CDR1 MNHEY and CDR2 SVGEGT come from the germline V gene.

This sequence joins TRBV2 and TRBJ2-2, with a weak D call TRBD2 (6 bases). Germline V gene lookup returns CDR1 SNHLY and CDR2 FYNNEI. The CDR3 covers 14 residues. Trimming left V 4 bases short and J 6 bases short, with 12 bases between. CDR3 in DNA: TGTGCCAGCAGTGTAGGAGGGAGGCCCGGGGAGCTGTTTTTT. This translates into CASSVGGRPGELFF.

This clonotype was observed a few times. The chain combines TRBV6-5 with TRBJ1-2, with a tentative D call TRBD1 (6 bases). Trimming left V 0 bases short and J 4 bases short, with 18 bases between. Germline CDR1 MNHEY, CDR2 SVGAGI. The CDR3 spans 17 residues. The DNA of the CDR3 is TGTGCCAGCAGTTACTCACCGCAGGGGATACTGCCCTATGGCTACACCTTC. This gives the protein CASSYSPQGILPYGYTF.

This chain joins TRBV15 and TRBJ1-1; unclear D gene. From germline, CDR1 is LNHNV and CDR2 YYDKDF (reference sequence). The CDR3 sequence is 15 residues long. With 3 bases removed from V and 8 bases from J, the gap between germline ends came to 19 bases. DNA for the CDR3: TGTGCCACCAGCAGGGACCACGGCTACCACTCCGAAGCTTTCTTT. It codes for CATSRDHGYHSEAFF.

This clonotype was counted a few times. V and J are TRBV20-1 and TRBJ2-7, with a tentative D call TRBD2 (5 bases). The length of the CDR3 is 15 residues. Trimming took 4 bases from V and 0 from J, leaving 16 bases between them. Germline V gene lookup returns CDR1 DFQATT and CDR2 SNEGSKA (reference sequence). CDR3 protein: CSAKIGLGISYEQYF. The CDR3 DNA is TGCAGTGCTAAAATTGGACTGGGCATCTCCTACGAGCAGTACTTC.

The chain combines TRBV6-2 or TRBV6-3 with TRBJ2-1, with D possibly TRBD1 on 6 matching bases. Germline-derived CDR1 and CDR2 are MNHEY and SVGEGT. The CDR3 contains 12 residues. The germline V and J ends were trimmed by 7 bases and 8 bases, with 12 bases remaining between them. CDR3 DNA: TGTGCCAGCAAGGGGGTCGCCCATGAGCAGTTCTTC. Its translation: CASKGVAHEQFF.

CDR3 nucleotides: TGCAGTGCTACCGAAAGTGAGCAGTTCTTC. It yields the protein CSATESEQFF. This chain uses TRBV20-1 with TRBJ2-1; D not resolved. Germline V gives CDR1 DFQATT, CDR2 SNEGSKA (reference sequence). This CDR3 has 10 residues. The V end was cut by 4 bases, the J end by 9 bases, with 7 bases between.

DNA of the CDR3: TGTGCCAGCAGCCGCGGACAGCCTTTAACTAATGAAAAACTGTTTTTT. Translating it yields CASSRGQPLTNEKLFF. The chain recombines TRBV6-5 with TRBJ1-4; D may be TRBD1 (6 bases). This CDR3 is built from 16 residues. Trimming pared 6 bases from V and 1 base from J, leaving 15 bases between. Germline V gene lookup returns CDR1 MNHEY and CDR2 SVGAGI.

J is TRBJ2-1 and V is TRBV6-6; D uncertain. The V gene's germline CDR1 is MNHNY and CDR2 SVGAGI (reference sequence). V lost 0 bases to trimming and J lost 5 bases, with 11 bases between them. CDR3 length equals 15 residues. For the CDR3, the DNA is TGTGCCAGCAGTTACTCGGCTGGTCGAAACAATGAGCAGTTCTTC. It codes for CASSYSAGRNNEQFF.

The sample holds a few counts of this clonotype. The J gene is TRBJ2-1, the V gene TRBV20-1; the D gene is possibly TRBD2 (5 bases). The CDR3 sequence is 13 residues long. CDR1 is DFQATT and CDR2 is SNEGSKA in the germline V gene (reference sequence). The V and J ends lost 4 bases and 8 bases respectively, with 15 bases between them. The CDR3 nucleotides are TGCAGTGCTAACCCGAATACTAGAGATGAGCAGTTCTTC. Translated, it gives CSANPNTRDEQFF.

This clonotype was found once. The chain joins TRBV7-9 to TRBJ2-2; no definite D call. This CDR3 is 15 amino acids long. The germline CDR1 and CDR2 sequences are SEHNR and FQNEAQ (reference sequence). V was trimmed by 2 bases and J by 0 bases, leaving 7 bases between them. DNA for the CDR3: TGTGCCAGCAGCTTAATTGGGTCGAACACCGGGGAGCTGTTTTTT. Translating gives CASSLIGSNTGELFF.